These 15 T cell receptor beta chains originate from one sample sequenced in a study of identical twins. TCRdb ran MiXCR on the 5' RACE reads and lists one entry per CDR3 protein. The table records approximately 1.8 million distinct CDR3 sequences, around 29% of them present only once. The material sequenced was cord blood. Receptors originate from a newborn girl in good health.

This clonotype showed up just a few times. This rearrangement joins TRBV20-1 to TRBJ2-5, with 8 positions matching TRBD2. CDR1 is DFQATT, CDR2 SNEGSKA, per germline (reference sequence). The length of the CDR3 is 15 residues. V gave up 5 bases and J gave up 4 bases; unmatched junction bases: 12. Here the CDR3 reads CSAGLGAGVRETQYF. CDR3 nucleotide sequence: TGCAGTGCTGGTCTAGGAGCGGGAGTACGAGAGACCCAGTACTTC.

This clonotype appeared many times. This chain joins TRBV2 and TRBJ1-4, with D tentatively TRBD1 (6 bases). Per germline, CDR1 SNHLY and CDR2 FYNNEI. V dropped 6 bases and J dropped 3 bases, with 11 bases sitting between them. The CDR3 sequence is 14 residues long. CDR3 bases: TGTGCCAGCAGCGGCCGGGGGCCTAATGAAAAACTGTTTTTT. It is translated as CASSGRGPNEKLFF.

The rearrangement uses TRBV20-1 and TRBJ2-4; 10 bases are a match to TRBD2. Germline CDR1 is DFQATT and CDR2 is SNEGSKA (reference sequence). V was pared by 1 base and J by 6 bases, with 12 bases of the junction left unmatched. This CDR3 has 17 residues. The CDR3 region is CSARVSLSGRVGNIQYF. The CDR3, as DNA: TGCAGTGCTAGAGTATCTCTAAGCGGGAGGGTGGGAAACATTCAGTACTTC.

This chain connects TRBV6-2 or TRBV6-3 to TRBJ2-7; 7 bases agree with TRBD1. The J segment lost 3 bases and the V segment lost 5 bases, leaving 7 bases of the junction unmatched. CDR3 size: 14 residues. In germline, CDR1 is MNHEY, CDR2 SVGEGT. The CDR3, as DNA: TGTGCCAGCAGTCGGGACAGCCTAGGCTACGAGCAGTACTTC. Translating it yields CASSRDSLGYEQYF.

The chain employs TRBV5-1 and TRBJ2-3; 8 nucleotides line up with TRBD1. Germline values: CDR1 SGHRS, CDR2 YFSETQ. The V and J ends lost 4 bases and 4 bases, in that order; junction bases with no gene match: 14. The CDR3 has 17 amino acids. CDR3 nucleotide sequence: TGCGCCAGCAGCGGAGGACAGGGCCCGTGGGGGCCAGATACGCAGTATTTT. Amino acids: CASSGGQGPWGPDTQYF.

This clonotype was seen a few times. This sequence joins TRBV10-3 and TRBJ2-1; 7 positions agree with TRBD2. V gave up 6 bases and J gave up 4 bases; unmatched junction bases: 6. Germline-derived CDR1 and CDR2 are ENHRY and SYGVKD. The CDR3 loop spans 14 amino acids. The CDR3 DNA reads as TGTGCCATCAGCGCAGGGACTAATTACAATGAGCAGTTCTTC. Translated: CAISAGTNYNEQFF.

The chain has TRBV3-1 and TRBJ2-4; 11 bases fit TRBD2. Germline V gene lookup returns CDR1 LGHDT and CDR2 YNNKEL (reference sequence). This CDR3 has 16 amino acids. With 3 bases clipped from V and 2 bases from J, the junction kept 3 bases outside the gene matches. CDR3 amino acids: CASSQGTSGSKNIQYF. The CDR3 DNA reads TGTGCCAGCAGCCAGGGGACTAGCGGTTCCAAAAACATTCAGTACTTC.

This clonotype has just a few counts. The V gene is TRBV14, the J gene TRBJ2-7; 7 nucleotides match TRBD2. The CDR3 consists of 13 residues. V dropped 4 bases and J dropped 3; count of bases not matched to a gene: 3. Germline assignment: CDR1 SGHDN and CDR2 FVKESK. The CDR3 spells CASSRTRNYEQYF. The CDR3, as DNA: TGTGCCAGCAGCCGGACTAGAAACTACGAGCAGTACTTC.

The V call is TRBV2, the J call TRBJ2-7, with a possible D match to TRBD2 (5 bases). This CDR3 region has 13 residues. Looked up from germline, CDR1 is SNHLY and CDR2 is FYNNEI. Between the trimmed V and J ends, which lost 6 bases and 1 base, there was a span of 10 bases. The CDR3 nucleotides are TGTGCCAGCAGATATCCGGGATCCTACGAGCAGTACTTC. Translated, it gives CASRYPGSYEQYF.

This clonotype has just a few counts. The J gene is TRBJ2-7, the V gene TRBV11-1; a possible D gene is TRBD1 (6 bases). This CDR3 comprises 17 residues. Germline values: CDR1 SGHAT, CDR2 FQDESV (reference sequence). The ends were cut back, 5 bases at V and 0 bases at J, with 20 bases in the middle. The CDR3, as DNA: TGTGCCAGCAGCCCCCGGACAGTTCGTCTACTCTCCTACGAGCAGTACTTC. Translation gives CASSPRTVRLLSYEQYF.

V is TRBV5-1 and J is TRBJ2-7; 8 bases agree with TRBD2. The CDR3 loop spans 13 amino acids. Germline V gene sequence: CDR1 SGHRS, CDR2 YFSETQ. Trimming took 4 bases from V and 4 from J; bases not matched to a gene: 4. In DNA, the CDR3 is TGCGCCAGCAGCGAGCGGGAGTTTTACGAGCAGTACTTC. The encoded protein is CASSEREFYEQYF.

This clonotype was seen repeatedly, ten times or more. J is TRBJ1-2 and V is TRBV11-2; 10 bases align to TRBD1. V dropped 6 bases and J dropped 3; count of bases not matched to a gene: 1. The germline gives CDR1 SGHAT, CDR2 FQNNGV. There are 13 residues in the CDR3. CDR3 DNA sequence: TGTGCCAGCAGAGGGACAGGGGACTATGGCTACACCTTC. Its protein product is CASRGTGDYGYTF.

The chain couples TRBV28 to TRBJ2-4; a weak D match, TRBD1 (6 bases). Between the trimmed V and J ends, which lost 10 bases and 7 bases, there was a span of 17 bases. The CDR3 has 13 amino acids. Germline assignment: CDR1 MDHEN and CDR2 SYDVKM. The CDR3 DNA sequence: TGTGCCACCAAGACAGGTCCAGAGAACATTCAGTACTTC. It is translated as CATKTGPENIQYF.

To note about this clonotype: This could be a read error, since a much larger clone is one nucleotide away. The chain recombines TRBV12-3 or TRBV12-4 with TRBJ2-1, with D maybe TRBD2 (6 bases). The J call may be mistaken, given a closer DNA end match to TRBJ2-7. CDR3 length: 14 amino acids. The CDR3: CASSLWDSYNEQYF. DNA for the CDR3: TGTGCCAGCAGTTTATGGGACTCCTACAATGAGCAGTACTTC.

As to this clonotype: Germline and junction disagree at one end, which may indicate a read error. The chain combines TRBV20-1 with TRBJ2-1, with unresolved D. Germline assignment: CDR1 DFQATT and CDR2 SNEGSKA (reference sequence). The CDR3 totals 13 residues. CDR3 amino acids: CSARTTSYNERFF. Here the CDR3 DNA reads TGCAGTGCTCGCACGACCTCATACAATGAGCGGTTCTTC.